A single sample gave rise to the 15 T cell receptor beta chains below, sequenced in a study of early T cells in non-severe SARS-CoV-2 infection. TCRdb fed the 5' RACE reads into MiXCR, producing one record per CDR3 protein. Among under 70,000 distinct CDR3 sequences listed, roughly 7.6% were seen once. Sequenced material: whole blood, taken at baseline. Receptors originate from an adult who was a healthcare worker with PCR-confirmed SARS-CoV-2 infection or an uninfected control (not recorded which).

This rearrangement joins TRBV25-1 to TRBJ2-7; 11 bases are a match to TRBD2. V lost 4 bases and J lost 0; bases outside the gene matches: 5. This CDR3 region has 16 residues. CDR1 MGHDK and CDR2 SYGVNS come from the germline V gene. CDR3 DNA: TGTGCCAGCAGTGGGACTAGCGGGTCTAGCTCCTACGAGCAGTACTTC. It translates to CASSGTSGSSSYEQYF.

There are a few counts of this clonotype. The genes are TRBV11-2 and TRBJ2-7; no firm D call. Germline V gene data show CDR1 as SGHAT and CDR2 as FQNNGV. Trimming pared 9 bases from V and 6 bases from J, leaving 15 bases between. The CDR3 has 12 amino acids. The CDR3 DNA reads TGTGCCAGTGGCCCGCTTGGTCGCGAGCAGTACTTC. Protein: CASGPLGREQYF. Based on the CDR3 plus reference TRBV11-2 and TRBJ2-7, the full variable domain is EAGVAQSPRYKIIEKRQSVAFWCNPISGHATLYWYQQILGQGPKLLIQFQNNGVVDDSQLPKDRFSAERLKGVDSTLKIQPAKLEDSAVYLCASGPLGREQYFGPGTRLTVT.

This clonotype was seen only a few times. J is TRBJ2-4 and V is TRBV20-1, with TRBD2 matching 7 bases. V lost 0 bases and J lost 0; bases outside the gene matches: 8. Per germline, CDR1 DFQATT and CDR2 SNEGSKA (reference sequence). The CDR3 runs to 17 residues. The CDR3 protein is CSARDRERDLAKNIQYF. CDR3 bases: TGCAGTGCTAGAGATCGGGAGCGGGACCTAGCCAAAAACATTCAGTACTTC.

Worth noting for this clonotype: A read error may explain this, as a much larger clone is one base away. The V and J genes are TRBV5-1 and TRBJ2-7; 10 bases line up with TRBD1. The CDR3 loop spans 16 amino acids. Germline V lookup: CDR1 SGHRS, CDR2 YFSETQ. CDR3 residues: CTSSQAPGQGSYEQYF. CDR3 DNA: TGCACCAGCAGCCAAGCCCCGGGACAGGGGTCCTACGAGCAGTACTTC.

The genes are TRBV28 and TRBJ2-3, with 13 bases aligning to TRBD2. V was clipped by 2 bases and J by 7 bases; unmatched bases: 6. Germline V gives CDR1 MDHEN, CDR2 SYDVKM. The CDR3 is made up of 16 amino acids. CDR3 DNA sequence: TGTGCCAGCAGTTTAAGGACTAGCGGGAGCTTGAATACGCAGTATTTT. It codes for CASSLRTSGSLNTQYF.

The chain combines TRBV21-1 with TRBJ2-1. TRBV21-1 constitutes a pseudogene. The CDR3 is made up of 16 amino acids. DNA for the CDR3: TGTGCCAGCAGCAAAGAAAAGACTTCCTTCTTTAATGAGCAGTTCTTC. It is translated as CASSKEKTSFFNEQFF.

The rearrangement joins TRBV7-9 to TRBJ2-7; 10 bases line up with TRBD2. Looked up from germline, CDR1 is SEHNR and CDR2 is FQNEAQ (reference sequence). The CDR3 runs 13 residues. The J segment lost 6 bases and the V segment lost 1 base, leaving 0 bases of the junction unmatched. The chain's CDR3 is CASSLGLAGEQYF. Here the CDR3 DNA reads TGTGCCAGCAGCTTAGGACTAGCGGGCGAGCAGTACTTC. The full variable domain, in which reference TRBV7-9 and TRBJ2-7 provide the parts outside the CDR3, is DTGVSQNPRHKITKRGQNVTFRCDPISEHNRLYWYRQTLGQGPEFLTYFQNEAQLEKSRLLSDRFSAERPKGSFSTLEIQRTEQGDSAMYLCASSLGLAGEQYFGPGTRLTVT.

The chain has TRBV7-2 and TRBJ2-5; D ambiguous. The V end was cut by 0 bases, the J end by 6 bases, with 14 bases between. Germline CDR1 reads SGHTA; CDR2 reads FQGNSA. The CDR3 runs to 15 residues. The DNA for the CDR3 is TGTGCCAGCAGCTTAGCTGGTTTCAAGATAAAGACCCAGTACTTC. Protein: CASSLAGFKIKTQYF.

In its sample, this clonotype was seen many times. The rearrangement links TRBV20-1 to TRBJ2-3, with D hard to call. V lost 5 bases and J 0 bases, leaving 9 bases between the germline ends. Germline CDR1 DFQATT, CDR2 SNEGSKA (reference sequence). This CDR3 comprises 13 residues. CDR3 amino acids: CSAPAVSTDTQYF. The CDR3 DNA reads TGCAGTGCTCCGGCGGTTAGCACAGATACGCAGTATTTT.

This clonotype was seen many times. The V and J genes are TRBV30 and TRBJ2-7, with unresolved D. The CDR3 loop spans 12 amino acids. CDR1 is GTSNPN, CDR2 SVGIG, per germline (reference sequence). The germline V and J ends were trimmed by 1 base and 2 bases, with 6 bases remaining between them. The chain's CDR3 is CAWSASAYEQYF. The CDR3 DNA follows: TGTGCCTGGAGTGCCTCCGCCTACGAGCAGTACTTC.

This clonotype was observed a handful of times. The chain has TRBV6-5 and TRBJ1-3, with D unresolved. The V and J ends lost 6 bases and 0 bases respectively, with 9 bases between them. CDR1 is MNHEY and CDR2 is SVGAGI in the germline V gene. CDR3 length: 14 amino acids. The CDR3 DNA is TGTGCCAGCAGCGACGGTAGCTCTGGAAACACCATATATTTT. It translates to CASSDGSSGNTIYF.

This clonotype was seen more than once but under ten times. The genes are TRBV28 and TRBJ2-3, with unresolved D. The CDR3 contains 15 residues. Germline V CDR1 and CDR2: MDHEN, SYDVKM. V was cut by 5 bases and J by 1 base, with 13 bases left in between. CDR3 coding DNA: TGTGCCAGCAGTCCCCGACACCCCGGCACAGATACGCAGTATTTT. Protein product: CASSPRHPGTDTQYF.

V gene TRBV12-3 or TRBV12-4 combines with J gene TRBJ2-7; D not resolved. This CDR3 is 14 amino acids long. With 5 bases removed from V and 1 base from J, the gap between germline ends came to 12 bases. CDR3 DNA sequence: TGTGCCAGCAGTCCTCAGACGGGTTCCTACGAGCAGTACTTC. It yields the protein CASSPQTGSYEQYF.

Ten or more counts support this clonotype. The CDR3 reads CASSPLPAGQGIRGYTF. The CDR3 bases are TGTGCCAGCAGTCCCCTTCCTGCGGGACAGGGAATCCGGGGCTACACCTTC. The chain links TRBV27 to TRBJ1-2; 9 bases agree with TRBD1. Germline CDR1 is MNHEY and CDR2 is SMNVEV (reference sequence). The V segment lost 5 bases and the J segment 8 bases; nucleotides outside the gene matches: 18. The CDR3 length is 17 residues.

This clonotype occurred many times. The chain uses TRBV4-3 and TRBJ2-7, with TRBD2 matching 11 bases. Trimming took 0 bases from V and 1 from J; bases not matched to a gene: 8. Germline V lookup: CDR1 LGHNA, CDR2 YSLEER. The CDR3 covers 18 residues. CDR3 loop: CASSQDWVLAGESYEQYF. The DNA of the CDR3 is TGCGCCAGCAGCCAAGATTGGGTACTAGCGGGAGAGTCCTACGAGCAGTACTTC.